Following are 11 T cell receptor beta chains from one sample sequenced in a study of T cell changes during pregnancy in multiple sclerosis. Produced via immunoSEQ multiplex PCR; TCRdb's table is partial and in-frame only. The table shows tens of thousands of clones, with around nine tenths occurring only once. The input for sequencing was peripheral blood, taken after pregnancy. All receptors derive from a female donor in good health, enrolled as a control in a pregnancy study.

This clone was recorded a few times. V is TRBV10-3 and J is TRBJ1-4; D perhaps matches TRBD1 (5 bases). This CDR3 is built from 16 residues. Trimming shortened V by 6 bases and J by 4 bases, and 18 bases separated the two germline ends. Germline-derived CDR1 and CDR2 are ENHRY and SYGVKD. As DNA, the CDR3 is TGTGCCATCAGCGGGGGAGAACTGGCAGATAATGAAAAACTGTTTTTT. Translating it yields CAISGGELADNEKLFF.

This chain joins TRBV2 and TRBJ2-1, with D tentatively TRBD2 (5 bases). The CDR3 runs 13 residues. Germline-derived CDR1 and CDR2 are SNHLY and FYNNEI. Trimming left V 4 bases short and J 9 bases short, with 13 bases between. The CDR3 sequence: CASSAGRGGEQFF. The CDR3 DNA sequence: TGTGCCAGCAGTGCTGGGAGAGGTGGTGAGCAGTTCTTC.

The chain combines TRBV27 with TRBJ2-5; 9 bases agree with TRBD1. Gene TRBJ2-7 matches the end of the DNA better, so the J call may be wrong. Germline V lookup: CDR1 MNHEY, CDR2 SMNVEV (reference sequence). The CDR3 runs 15 residues. Here the CDR3 DNA reads TGTGCCAGCCGCCGGCCGGGACAGGGACACTACGAGCAGTACTTC. Translating gives CASRRPGQGHYEQYF.

J is TRBJ2-3 and V is TRBV29-1; D perhaps matches TRBD2 (6 bases). V gave up 6 bases and J gave up 0 bases, with 19 bases separating them. Germline CDR1 and CDR2: SQVTM and ANQGSEA. The CDR3 length is 16 residues. The CDR3 region has the DNA TGCAGCGTGCCTAGCGCGATACTCCCTAGCACAGATACGCAGTATTTT. Translating gives CSVPSAILPSTDTQYF.

This sequence joins TRBV29-1 and TRBJ2-1, with a possible D match to TRBD2 (7 bases). The germline V gene encodes CDR1 SQVTM and CDR2 ANQGSEA. This CDR3 comprises 14 residues. Trimming removed 7 bases at V and 1 base at J, with 14 bases between. As DNA, the CDR3 is TGCAGCGGGGGAGGGGGGAGGTCCTACAATGAGCAGTTCTTC. Its translation is CSGGGGRSYNEQFF.

The J gene is TRBJ2-5, the V gene TRBV28; possibly TRBD2 for D (6 bases). Per the germline V gene, CDR1 is MDHEN and CDR2 is SYDVKM. V gave up 2 bases and J gave up 5 bases, with 9 bases separating them. This CDR3 is 13 amino acids long. CDR3 protein: CASSLGGRETQYF. CDR3 bases: TGTGCCAGCAGTTTAGGTGGGAGGGAGACCCAGTACTTC.

The chain carries TRBV9 and TRBJ1-1, with 8 bases lining up with TRBD1. Per germline, CDR1 SGDLS and CDR2 YYNGEE. After removal of 3 bases from V and 3 bases from J, the junction contained 4 bases not matched to a gene. This CDR3 region has 14 residues. The CDR3: CASSAGGEDTEAFF. DNA for the CDR3: TGTGCCAGCAGCGCAGGGGGCGAGGACACTGAAGCTTTCTTT.

This chain connects TRBV4-2 to TRBJ2-3, with 7 bases fitting TRBD1. J was trimmed by 5 bases and V by 4 bases; bases with no gene match: 6. The CDR3 spans 14 residues. Germline CDR1 LGHNA, CDR2 YNFKEQ. The CDR3 bases are TGTGCCAGCAGCCGCAGGGGGAGAATAGATACGCAGTATTTT. Translation gives CASSRRGRIDTQYF.

This chain links TRBV6-4 with TRBJ2-3; 7 nucleotides agree with TRBD2. The CDR3 loop spans 14 amino acids. CDR1 is MRHNA and CDR2 is SNTAGT in the germline V gene. V dropped 5 bases and J dropped 6; count of bases not matched to a gene: 8. The CDR3 spells CASSSDGLVDTQYF. For the CDR3, the DNA is TGTGCCAGCAGTTCGGACGGACTAGTCGATACGCAGTATTTT.

CDR3 residues: CSVGGSSGGNEQYF. For the CDR3, the DNA is TGCAGCGTTGGAGGGTCTTCGGGGGGAAACGAGCAGTACTTC. This rearrangement joins TRBV29-1 to TRBJ2-7; TRBD2 aligns across 7 bases. The V gene's germline CDR1 is SQVTM and CDR2 ANQGSEA. The CDR3 runs 14 residues. J gave up 5 bases and V 4 bases, and 11 bases lay outside the gene matches.

V gene TRBV28 combines with J gene TRBJ2-1, with D possibly TRBD1 on 6 matching bases. V dropped 6 bases and J dropped 0 bases, with 21 bases sitting between them. Germline V gene data show CDR1 as MDHEN and CDR2 as SYDVKM. The CDR3 length is 18 residues. CDR3 nucleotide sequence: TGTGCCAGCAGCCCCCCTTACTTTCAGGACAGCTCCTACAATGAGCAGTTCTTC. Translating it yields CASSPPYFQDSSYNEQFF. The full variable domain, rest sourced from reference TRBV28 and TRBJ2-1, is DVKVTQSSRYLVKRTGEKVFLECVQDMDHENMFWYRQDPGLGLRLIYFSYDVKMKEKGDIPEGYSVSREKKERFSLILESASTNQTSMYLCASSPPYFQDSSYNEQFFGPGTRLTVL.